The clone carrying this TCR beta chain was detected a few times. Trimming cost V 5 bases and J 4 bases; bases outside gene matches: 10. Germline V gives CDR1 MNHEY, CDR2 SMNVEV (reference sequence). This CDR3 region has 15 residues. This sample was taken from a study of blood T cell repertoires in COVID-19. Background on the study: Whether acute or convalescent, the COVID-19 samples came from the United States, Italy and Spain. T cells, B-cell-depleted T cells, or PBMCs provided the cDNA or gDNA that served as material.

Per the original data handling: Counts of nucleated cells, estimated from reference gene primer amplification, were obtained. Here immunoSEQ multiplex PCR was the method, and the copy in TCRdb shows in-frame clones only, minus some. The V and J calls and clone size come from that table; D and trimming were worked out from the DNA. The sample shows 98,000 or so clones, roughly 82% of them seen only once. Sequencing used peripheral blood. The chain employs TRBV27 and TRBJ1-2; the match to TRBD1 covers 7 bases. The TCR comes from a man aged 55 to 70 with acute or convalescent COVID-19. CDR3 sequence: CASSPRDRTAYGYTF. In DNA, the CDR3 is TGTGCCAGCAGTCCCCGGGACAGAACCGCCTATGGCTACACCTTC.